This T cell receptor (beta chain) was captured in a study of T cell changes during pregnancy in multiple sclerosis. Germline assignment: CDR1 SGHDN and CDR2 FVKESK. This CDR3 contains 15 residues. V was clipped by 1 base and J by 1 base, with 10 bases between them. Generated by immunoSEQ multiplex PCR, the TCRdb table keeps only in-frame clones and is missing some. The repertoire consists of approximately 90,000 clones, with just over 90% occurring once and the leading ten covering more than 2.5%. The chain joins TRBV14 to TRBJ2-5, with D possibly TRBD2 on 6 matching bases. The clonotype was recovered from a female donor with multiple sclerosis, enrolled in a pregnancy study. Sequenced here: peripheral blood, sampled in the first trimester of pregnancy. The CDR3 loop reads CASSQGRETQETQYF. CDR3 coding DNA: TGTGCCAGCAGCCAAGGACGGGAGACCCAAGAGACCCAGTACTTC.